This paragraph covers one T cell receptor beta chain sequence. This entry comes from a study of blood T cell repertoires in COVID-19. Looking at the study overall: Acute and convalescent COVID-19 specimens originated in the United States, Italy and Spain. The cDNA or gDNA used as material had been derived from T cells, B-cell-depleted T cells, or PBMCs.

This CDR3 has 18 amino acids. V lost 2 bases, J lost 4 bases, and 12 bases stayed unmatched. Germline V gives CDR1 LNHDA, CDR2 SQIVND (reference sequence). The assay was immunoSEQ multiplex PCR, and TCRdb's table has in-frame clones only and misses some. The sample carries 100,000 to 150,000 clones, about 82% recorded once. The V and J genes are TRBV19 and TRBJ2-1; 9 bases match TRBD2. The sample taken for sequencing was peripheral blood. This TCR was recovered from a human donor in a cohort sampled during active COVID-19. In nucleotides, the CDR3 is TGTGCCAGTAGTATAAAAGCCGGATGGCGGGAGGGATACAATGAGCAGTTCTTC. Translated: CASSIKAGWREGYNEQFF. Together with reference TRBV19 and TRBJ2-1, the CDR3 gives the full variable domain: DGGITQSPKYLFRKEGQNVTLSCEQNLNHDAMYWYRQDPGQGLRLIYYSQIVNDFQKGDIAEGYSVSREKKESFPLTVTSAQKNPTAFYLCASSIKAGWREGYNEQFFGPGTRLTVL.